The 17 T cell receptor beta chains below come from one sample, sequenced in a study of patients and donors after allogeneic stem cell transplantation. TCRdb fed the RT-PCR reads into MiXCR, producing one record per CDR3 protein. The sample records some 150,000 distinct CDR3 sequences, approximately 40% being singletons. Specimen: blood, either unsorted or a sorted T cell fraction (not recorded which). The receptors derive from a human donor who was either an allogeneic HSCT recipient or a stem cell or donor lymphocyte infusion donor (not recorded which). It is not recorded whose cells these are; they may come from a transplant donor.

The count of this clonotype is one. The chain links TRBV6-2 or TRBV6-3 to TRBJ2-5, with TRBD2 matching 8 bases. The CDR3 totals 15 residues. The ends lost 2 bases at V and 9 bases at J; junction bases unmatched: 11. Germline values: CDR1 MNHEY, CDR2 SVGEGT. The CDR3 DNA reads as TGTGCCAGCAGTTACGCCGGGACTAGGACCCAGGCCCAGTACTTC. As protein: CASSYAGTRTQAQYF.

This clonotype was seen more than once but under ten times. The V and J genes are TRBV5-6 and TRBJ1-2; perhaps TRBD1 as D (6 bases). Germline-derived CDR1 and CDR2 are SGHDT and YYEEEE. The V end lost 5 bases, the J end lost 2 bases, and 13 bases lay between the germline ends. The CDR3 loop spans 14 amino acids. The CDR3 spells CASSFQGTNYGYTF. CDR3 DNA: TGTGCCAGCAGTTTCCAGGGGACGAACTATGGCTACACCTTC. Using reference TRBV5-6 and TRBJ1-2 for the parts outside the CDR3, the full variable domain is DAGVTQSPTHLIKTRGQQVTLRCSPKSGHDTVSWYQQALGQGPQFIFQYYEEEERQRGNFPDRFSGHQFPNYSSELNVNALLLGDSALYLCASSFQGTNYGYTFGSGTRLTVV.

This chain connects TRBV3-1 to TRBJ2-3; D gene ambiguous. The CDR3 covers 13 residues. V shed 0 bases and J shed 4 bases, with 5 bases lying between them. CDR1 LGHDT and CDR2 YNNKEL come from the germline V gene (reference sequence). Here the CDR3 reads CASSQEAADTQYF. In DNA form, the CDR3 reads TGTGCCAGCAGCCAAGAGGCTGCAGATACGCAGTATTTT.

J is TRBJ1-1 and V is TRBV29-1; D is possibly TRBD1 (6 bases). V lost 5 bases, J lost 1 base, and 11 bases lay in between. Germline CDR1 is SQVTM and CDR2 is ANQGSEA. The CDR3 is 13 residues long. The CDR3 DNA is TGCAGCGTTAGGGCAGGGGCGAACACTGAAGCTTTCTTT. Translated: CSVRAGANTEAFF.

This clonotype was detected a few times. This chain uses TRBV10-3 with TRBJ1-6, with D maybe TRBD1 (5 bases). Germline V gives CDR1 ENHRY, CDR2 SYGVKD. This CDR3 comprises 13 residues. Trimming took 6 bases from V and 7 from J, leaving 10 bases between them. CDR3 nucleotide sequence: TGTGCCATCAGAGGGGCGGGCAATTCACCCCTCCACTTT. Its translation: CAIRGAGNSPLHF.

This clonotype has only a few counts. The chain uses TRBV12-3 or TRBV12-4 and TRBJ1-2, with 7 bases fitting TRBD1. The CDR3 runs to 14 residues. V was pared by 6 bases and J by 0 bases, with 4 bases of the junction left unmatched. The CDR3 coding sequence is TGTGCCAGCAGACCGACAGGGACTAACTATGGCTACACCTTC. Its protein is CASRPTGTNYGYTF.

The chain has TRBV28 and TRBJ1-5, with D unresolved. V lost 7 bases, J lost 7 bases, and 17 bases lay in between. The germline V gene has CDR1 MDHEN and CDR2 SYDVKM. The CDR3 is 14 residues long. The CDR3, as DNA: TGTGCCAGCACCTTGGGAGGGCCCGAACAGCCCCAGCATTTT. Protein: CASTLGGPEQPQHF.

This clonotype has just one count. The V gene is TRBV5-6, the J gene TRBJ1-2; TRBD1 matches 11 bases. The length of the CDR3 is 15 residues. V was clipped by 4 bases and J by 7 bases; unmatched bases: 9. CDR1 is SGHDT, CDR2 YYEEEE, per germline. CDR3 in DNA: TGTGCCAGCAGCCCAGGACAGGGGGCGTCGAGTGGCTACACCTTC. Translated, it gives CASSPGQGASSGYTF. The full variable domain, in which reference TRBV5-6 and TRBJ1-2 provide the parts outside the CDR3, is DAGVTQSPTHLIKTRGQQVTLRCSPKSGHDTVSWYQQALGQGPQFIFQYYEEEERQRGNFPDRFSGHQFPNYSSELNVNALLLGDSALYLCASSPGQGASSGYTFGSGTRLTVV.

CDR3 coding DNA: TGCGCCAGCAGCTTTGGATTTGGGGGCCTCCATGAGCAGTTCTTC. Protein: CASSFGFGGLHEQFF. The chain employs TRBV5-1 and TRBJ2-1; D is perhaps TRBD1 (6 bases). V was shortened by 2 bases and J by 8 bases, with 17 bases between the two germline ends. The CDR3 length is 15 residues. Germline CDR1 and CDR2: SGHRS and YFSETQ.

V is TRBV29-1 and J is TRBJ2-5; D unresolved. This CDR3 contains 11 residues. Germline-derived CDR1 and CDR2 are SQVTM and ANQGSEA. V lost 5 bases, J lost 2 bases, and 6 bases lay in between. The CDR3 nucleotides are TGCAGCGTTATGTCTCAAGAGACCCAGTACTTC. As protein: CSVMSQETQYF. Combining the CDR3 with reference TRBV29-1 and TRBJ2-5 gives the whole variable domain SAVISQKPSRDICQRGTSLTIQCQVDSQVTMMFWYRQQPGQSLTLIATANQGSEATYESGFVIDKFPISRPNLTFSTLTVSNMSPEDSSIYLCSVMSQETQYFGPGTRLLVL.

The rearrangement uses TRBV7-6 and TRBJ2-2; D not certain. CDR1 SGHVS and CDR2 FNYEAQ come from the germline V gene. This CDR3 contains 13 residues. V lost 4 bases to trimming and J lost 1 base, with 4 bases between them. CDR3 in amino acids: CASSSGNTGELFF. The CDR3, as DNA: TGTGCCAGCAGCTCGGGGAACACCGGGGAGCTGTTTTTT.

Only one count was recorded for this clonotype. The chain recombines TRBV14 with TRBJ1-6, with D hard to call. CDR3 length: 12 residues. Between the trimmed V and J ends, which lost 5 bases and 7 bases, there was a span of 6 bases. The germline CDR1 and CDR2 sequences are SGHDN and FVKESK. The CDR3 DNA is TGTGCCAGCAGCGGTCCGAATTCACCCCTCCACTTT. This translates into CASSGPNSPLHF.

This clonotype has just a few counts. The rearrangement uses TRBV5-6 and TRBJ1-2, with D possibly being TRBD1 (5 bases). With 6 bases removed from V and 0 bases from J, the gap between germline ends came to 18 bases. CDR1 and CDR2 (germline): SGHDT, YYEEEE. This CDR3 is built from 16 residues. This chain's CDR3 is CASTEFGEQANYGYTF. In DNA, the CDR3 is TGTGCCAGCACCGAGTTTGGGGAACAGGCTAACTATGGCTACACCTTC.

V usage is TRBV4-1 and J usage is TRBJ1-4, with 8 positions matching TRBD1. V lost 2 bases and J lost 2; bases outside the gene matches: 4. Germline CDR1 MGHRA, CDR2 YSYEKL. This CDR3 is 16 amino acids long. CDR3 in amino acids: CASSQPNRGTNEKLFF. The CDR3 DNA sequence: TGCGCCAGCAGCCAACCCAACAGGGGGACTAATGAAAAACTGTTTTTT.

The rearrangement links TRBV24-1 to TRBJ1-5, with TRBD1 matching over 10 bases. Germline CDR1 KGHDR, CDR2 SFDVKD. The CDR3 length is 15 residues. The J segment lost 2 bases and the V segment lost 7 bases, leaving 4 bases of the junction unmatched. The DNA of the CDR3 is TGTGCCACCAGGCCCGGGACAGGGGGCAATCAGCCCCAGCATTTT. Translated: CATRPGTGGNQPQHF.

V gene TRBV12-3 or TRBV12-4 combines with J gene TRBJ1-6, with D perhaps matching TRBD1 (5 bases). V lost 6 bases and J 0 bases, leaving 15 bases between the germline ends. CDR3 length: 17 amino acids. The CDR3 coding sequence is TGTGCCAGCAGCCCCGGGGGGAGCAGCTCCTATAATTCACCCCTCCACTTT. Translated, it gives CASSPGGSSSYNSPLHF.

V is TRBV5-1 and J is TRBJ2-4; tentative D call: TRBD1 (6 bases). This CDR3 spans 18 amino acids. V dropped 4 bases and J dropped 3 bases, with 23 bases sitting between them. Germline CDR1 is SGHRS and CDR2 is YFSETQ. CDR3 DNA: TGCGCCAGCAGCGGCCGGGACAATTCTTCTGGAGGCAAAAACATTCAGTACTTC. Encoded protein: CASSGRDNSSGGKNIQYF.